This TCR beta chain came from a study of T cells in Graves' hyperthyroidism and ophthalmopathy. Turning to the study itself: Peripheral blood was taken when the disease was first diagnosed, before any treatment began.

This clonotype was seen repeatedly, ten times or more. Germline-derived CDR1 and CDR2 are DFQATT and SNEGSKA (reference sequence). V dropped 1 base and J dropped 7; count of bases not matched to a gene: 10. The CDR3 is made up of 15 amino acids. The source material, RNA transcripts, was used to amplify TCR beta CDR3 regions. Researchers ran a first-round RT-PCR on the TCR CDR3 using the HTBI primer set. TCRdb recomputed calls from the multiplex PCR reads with MiXCR, one row per CDR3 protein. The data show 300,000 to 350,000 distinct CDR3 sequences, 18% seen once. The rearrangement uses TRBV20-1 and TRBJ2-1; 7 nucleotides align to TRBD1. The source of this sequence is a woman aged 50 to 60 with Graves' hyperthyroidism. Sequenced material: blood. The DNA of the CDR3 is TGCAGTGCTAGAGTGTGGGACAGACCTGGGAATGAGCAGTTCTTC. Encoded protein: CSARVWDRPGNEQFF.